What follows are 11 T cell receptor beta chains derived from one specimen sequenced in a study of shared clonotypes between healthy human individuals. Assay: immunoSEQ multiplex PCR; the TCRdb copy retains only in-frame clones and omits some. The sample contains roughly 2.6 million clones, more than 80% of which appear only once. Sequenced input: naive CD4+ T cells sorted from blood. Regarding subset: CD45RA+ positively selected. The receptor source for this set is a man aged 18 to 29 in good health.

This sequence joins TRBV7-9 and TRBJ1-3; D unclear. Trimming removed 3 bases from V and 0 bases from J, with 9 bases in between. Looked up from germline, CDR1 is SEHNR and CDR2 is FQNEAQ (reference sequence). The CDR3 is 15 residues long. The CDR3 spells CASSLARDSGNTIYF. CDR3 coding DNA: TGTGCCAGCAGCTTGGCGCGGGACTCTGGAAACACCATATATTTT. Based on the CDR3 plus reference TRBV7-9 and TRBJ1-3, the full variable domain is DTGVSQNPRHKITKRGQNVTFRCDPISEHNRLYWYRQTLGQGPEFLTYFQNEAQLEKSRLLSDRFSAERPKGSFSTLEIQRTEQGDSAMYLCASSLARDSGNTIYFGEGSWLTVV.

The chain combines TRBV9 with TRBJ1-1, with TRBD1 matching 7 bases. Per the germline V gene, CDR1 is SGDLS and CDR2 is YYNGEE. The CDR3 loop spans 14 amino acids. J lost 4 bases, V lost 3 bases, and 6 bases had no gene match. CDR3 nucleotides: TGTGCCAGCAGCGGACAGGGTGACGGCACTGAAGCTTTCTTT. Translating it yields CASSGQGDGTEAFF.

The rearrangement links TRBV10-3 to TRBJ1-5; tentative D call: TRBD1 (6 bases). Germline V lookup: CDR1 ENHRY, CDR2 SYGVKD. The CDR3 spans 15 residues. Trimming stripped 1 base from V and 6 bases from J, with 13 bases between. The CDR3 sequence: CAISELGGEVQPQHF. In DNA form, the CDR3 reads TGTGCCATCAGTGAGTTAGGGGGGGAAGTTCAGCCCCAGCATTTT.

As DNA, the CDR3 is TGTGCCACCCGGGACAAGGTTTATAAGGAGACCCAGTACTTC. This sequence encodes CATRDKVYKETQYF. V gene TRBV2 combines with J gene TRBJ2-5; maybe TRBD1 (6 bases). Germline CDR1 SNHLY, CDR2 FYNNEI. This CDR3 is built from 14 residues. V was pared by 10 bases and J by 5 bases, with 20 bases between.

The chain recombines TRBV6-1 with TRBJ2-5, with 7 bases aligning to TRBD1. The V gene's germline CDR1 is MNHNS and CDR2 SASEGT. With 5 bases clipped from V and 5 bases from J, the junction kept 5 bases outside the gene matches. The CDR3 extends over 13 amino acids. The DNA for the CDR3 is TGTGCCAGCAGTCTAGGGGGCTGGGAGACCCAGTACTTC. It is translated as CASSLGGWETQYF.

V is TRBV5-4 and J is TRBJ2-5; D gene uncertain. In germline, CDR1 is SGHNT, CDR2 YYREEE (reference sequence). With 4 bases removed from V and 2 bases from J, the gap between germline ends came to 12 bases. The CDR3 has 14 residues. The CDR3, as DNA: TGTGCCAGCAGCCCCGGACGGAGACAAGAGACCCAGTACTTC. Protein sequence: CASSPGRRQETQYF.

The V call is TRBV29-1, the J call TRBJ2-2; D gene uncertain. Trimming shortened V by 4 bases and J by 2 bases, and 8 bases separated the two germline ends. This CDR3 contains 13 residues. CDR1 is SQVTM and CDR2 is ANQGSEA in the germline V gene. Here the CDR3 reads CSVVVTNTGELFF. CDR3 in DNA: TGCAGCGTTGTAGTGACAAACACCGGGGAGCTGTTTTTT.

The genes are TRBV10-3 and TRBJ1-3; D might be TRBD1 (6 bases). The germline V gene has CDR1 ENHRY and CDR2 SYGVKD. V was cut by 8 bases and J by 0 bases, with 11 bases left in between. The CDR3 contains 14 residues. CDR3 DNA sequence: TGTGCCATCCAGGGGCTTTACTCTGGAAACACCATATATTTT. This gives the protein CAIQGLYSGNTIYF.

The chain is built from TRBV30 and TRBJ1-2; D is perhaps TRBD1 (5 bases). The ends were cut back, 4 bases at V and 9 bases at J, with 12 bases in the middle. Looked up from germline, CDR1 is GTSNPN and CDR2 is SVGIG (reference sequence). The CDR3 is 11 residues long. The CDR3 here is CAWTVGASYTF. In DNA form, the CDR3 reads TGTGCCTGGACGGTTGGGGCAAGCTACACCTTC.

This chain joins TRBV5-1 and TRBJ2-1; 11 bases match TRBD2. The germline V gene has CDR1 SGHRS and CDR2 YFSETQ. The CDR3 consists of 15 residues. J gave up 9 bases and V 0 bases, and 5 bases lay outside the gene matches. CDR3 in DNA: TGCGCCAGCAGCTTGGCGGCTAGCGGGGGGACTGAGCAGTTCTTC. Translating it yields CASSLAASGGTEQFF.

The V call is TRBV19, the J call TRBJ1-5, with D unresolved. This CDR3 has 14 amino acids. The V gene's germline CDR1 is LNHDA and CDR2 SQIVND (reference sequence). Trimming left V 3 bases short and J 4 bases short, with 10 bases between. The CDR3 is CASSMSAVNQPQHF. CDR3 coding DNA: TGTGCCAGTAGTATGAGTGCGGTGAATCAGCCCCAGCATTTT. The variable domain in full, with the rest retrieved from reference TRBV19 and TRBJ1-5, is DGGITQSPKYLFRKEGQNVTLSCEQNLNHDAMYWYRQDPGQGLRLIYYSQIVNDFQKGDIAEGYSVSREKKESFPLTVTSAQKNPTAFYLCASSMSAVNQPQHFGDGTRLSIL.